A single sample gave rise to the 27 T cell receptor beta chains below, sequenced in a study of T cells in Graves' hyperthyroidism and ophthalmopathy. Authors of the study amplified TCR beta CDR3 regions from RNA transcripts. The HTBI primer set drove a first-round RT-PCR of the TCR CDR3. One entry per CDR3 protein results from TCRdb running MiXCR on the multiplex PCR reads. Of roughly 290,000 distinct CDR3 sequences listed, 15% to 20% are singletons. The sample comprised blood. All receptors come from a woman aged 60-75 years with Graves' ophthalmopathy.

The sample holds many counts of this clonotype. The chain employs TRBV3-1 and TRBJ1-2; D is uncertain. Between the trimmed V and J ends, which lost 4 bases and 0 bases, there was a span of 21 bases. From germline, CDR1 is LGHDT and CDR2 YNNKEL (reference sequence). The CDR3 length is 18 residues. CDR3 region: CASSRGRSGLVANYGYTF. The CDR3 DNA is TGTGCCAGCAGCCGAGGACGGTCTGGCCTCGTAGCTAACTATGGCTACACCTTC.

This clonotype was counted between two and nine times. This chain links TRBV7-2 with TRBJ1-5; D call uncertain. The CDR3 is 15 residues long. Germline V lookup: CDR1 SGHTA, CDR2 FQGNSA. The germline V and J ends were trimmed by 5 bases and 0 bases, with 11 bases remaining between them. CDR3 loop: CASSPAAASNQPQHF. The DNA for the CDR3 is TGTGCCAGCAGCCCAGCGGCAGCTAGCAATCAGCCCCAGCATTTT.

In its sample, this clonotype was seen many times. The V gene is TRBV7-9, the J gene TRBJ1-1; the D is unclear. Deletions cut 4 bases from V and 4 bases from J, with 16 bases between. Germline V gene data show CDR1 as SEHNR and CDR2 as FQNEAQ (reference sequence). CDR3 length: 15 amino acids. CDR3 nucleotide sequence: TGTGCCAGCAGCTCACGATACGAGAGGACCACTGAAGCTTTCTTT. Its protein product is CASSSRYERTTEAFF.

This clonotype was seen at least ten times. In nucleotides, the CDR3 is TGTGCCAGCAGTGGCGGACTAGCGGGACTCTCCTACAATGAGCAGTTCTTC. This gives the protein CASSGGLAGLSYNEQFF. The J gene is TRBJ2-1, the V gene TRBV27, with TRBD2 identical over 12 bases. Trimming at V came to 5 bases and at J to 0 bases, leaving 5 bases not matched to a gene. This CDR3 has 17 amino acids. Germline-derived CDR1 and CDR2 are MNHEY and SMNVEV (reference sequence).

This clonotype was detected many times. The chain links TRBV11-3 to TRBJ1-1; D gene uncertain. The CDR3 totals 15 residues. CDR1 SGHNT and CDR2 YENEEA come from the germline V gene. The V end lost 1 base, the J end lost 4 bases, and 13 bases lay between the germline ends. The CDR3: CASSLAGQAGTEAFF. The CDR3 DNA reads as TGTGCCAGCAGCTTAGCCGGTCAGGCGGGCACTGAAGCTTTCTTT. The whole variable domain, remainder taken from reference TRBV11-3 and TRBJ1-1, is EAGVVQSPRYKIIEKKQPVAFWCNPISGHNTLYWYLQNLGQGPELLIRYENEEAVDDSQLPKDRFSAERLKGVDSTLKIQPAELGDSAVYLCASSLAGQAGTEAFFGQGTRLTVV.

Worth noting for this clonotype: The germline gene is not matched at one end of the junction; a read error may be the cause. The CDR3 nucleotides read TGTGCCAGCAGTTTTCAAGGGCCCACCGGGAAGCTGTTTTTT. This sequence encodes CASSFQGPTGKLFF. The chain combines TRBV12-3 or TRBV12-4 with TRBJ2-2, with D possibly matching TRBD2 (5 bases). CDR3 length: 14 residues.

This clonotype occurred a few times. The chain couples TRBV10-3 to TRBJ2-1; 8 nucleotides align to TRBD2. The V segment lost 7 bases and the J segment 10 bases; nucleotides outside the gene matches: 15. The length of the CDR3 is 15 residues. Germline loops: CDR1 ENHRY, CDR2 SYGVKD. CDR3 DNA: TGTGCCATCATTGCCTCTAGCGGGCCCTCAGGAGAGCAGTTCTTC. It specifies CAIIASSGPSGEQFF.

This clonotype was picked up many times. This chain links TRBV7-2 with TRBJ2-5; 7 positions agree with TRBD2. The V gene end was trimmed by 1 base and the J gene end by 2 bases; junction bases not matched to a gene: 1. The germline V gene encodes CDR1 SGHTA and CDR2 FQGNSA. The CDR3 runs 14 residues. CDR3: CASSLVREQETQYF. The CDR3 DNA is TGTGCCAGCAGCTTAGTGCGGGAGCAAGAGACCCAGTACTTC.

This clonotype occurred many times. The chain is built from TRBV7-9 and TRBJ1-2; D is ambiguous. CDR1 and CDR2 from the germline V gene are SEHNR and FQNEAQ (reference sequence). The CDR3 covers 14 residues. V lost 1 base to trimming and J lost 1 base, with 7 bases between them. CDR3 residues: CASSLGQNNYGYTF. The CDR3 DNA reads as TGTGCCAGCAGCTTAGGCCAGAATAACTATGGCTACACCTTC. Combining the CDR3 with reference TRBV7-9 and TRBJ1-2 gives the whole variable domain DTGVSQNPRHKITKRGQNVTFRCDPISEHNRLYWYRQTLGQGPEFLTYFQNEAQLEKSRLLSDRFSAERPKGSFSTLEIQRTEQGDSAMYLCASSLGQNNYGYTFGSGTRLTVV.

The CDR3 DNA is TGTGCCAGCCGATACCTAGAGAACACTGAAGCTTTCTTT. The encoded protein is CASRYLENTEAFF. The chain recombines TRBV2 with TRBJ1-1; no firm D call. Germline-derived CDR1 and CDR2 are SNHLY and FYNNEI. The CDR3 covers 13 residues. Trimming removed 8 bases at V and 1 base at J, with 11 bases between.

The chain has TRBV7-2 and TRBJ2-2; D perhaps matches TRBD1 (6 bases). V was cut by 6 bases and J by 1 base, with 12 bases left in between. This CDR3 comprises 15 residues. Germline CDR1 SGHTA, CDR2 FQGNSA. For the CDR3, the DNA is TGTGCCAGCAGACCAAGACAGGTGAACACCGGGGAGCTGTTTTTT. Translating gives CASRPRQVNTGELFF. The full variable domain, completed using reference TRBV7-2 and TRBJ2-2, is GAGVSQSPSNKVTEKGKDVELRCDPISGHTALYWYRQSLGQGLEFLIYFQGNSAPDKSGLPSDRFSAERTGGSVSTLTIQRTQQEDSAVYLCASRPRQVNTGELFFGEGSRLTVL.

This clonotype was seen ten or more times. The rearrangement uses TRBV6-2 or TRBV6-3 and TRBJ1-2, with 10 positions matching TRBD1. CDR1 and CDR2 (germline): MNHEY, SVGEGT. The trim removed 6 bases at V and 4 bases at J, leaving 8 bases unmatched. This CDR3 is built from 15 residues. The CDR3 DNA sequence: TGTGCCAGCAGGGGGACAGGGGCCTCCCTCTATGGCTACACCTTC. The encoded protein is CASRGTGASLYGYTF.

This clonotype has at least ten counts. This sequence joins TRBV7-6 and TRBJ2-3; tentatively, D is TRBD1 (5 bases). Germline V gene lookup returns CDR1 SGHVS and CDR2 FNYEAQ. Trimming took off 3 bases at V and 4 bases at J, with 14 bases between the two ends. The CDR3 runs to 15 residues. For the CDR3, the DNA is TGTGCCAGCAGCTTGTGGCAGGGTTGGCCAGATACGCAGTATTTT. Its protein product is CASSLWQGWPDTQYF. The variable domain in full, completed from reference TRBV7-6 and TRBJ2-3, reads GAGVSQSPRYKVTKRGQDVALRCDPISGHVSLYWYRQALGQGPEFLTYFNYEAQQDKSGLPNDRFSAERPEGSISTLTIQRTEQRDSAMYRCASSLWQGWPDTQYFGPGTRLTVL.

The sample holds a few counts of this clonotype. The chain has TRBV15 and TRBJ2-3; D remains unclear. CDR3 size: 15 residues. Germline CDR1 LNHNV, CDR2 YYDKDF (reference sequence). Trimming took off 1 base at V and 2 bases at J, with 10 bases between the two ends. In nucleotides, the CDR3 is TGTGCCACCAGCAGAGCCCCCCTTTCCACAGATACGCAGTATTTT. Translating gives CATSRAPLSTDTQYF.

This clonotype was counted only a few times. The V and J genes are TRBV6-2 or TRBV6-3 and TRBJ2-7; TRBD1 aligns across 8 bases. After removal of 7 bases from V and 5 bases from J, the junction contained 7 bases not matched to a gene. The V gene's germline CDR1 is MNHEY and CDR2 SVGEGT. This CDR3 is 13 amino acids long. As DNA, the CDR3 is TGTGCCAGCAAGTGGACAGGGTCGGACGAGCAGTACTTC. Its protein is CASKWTGSDEQYF.

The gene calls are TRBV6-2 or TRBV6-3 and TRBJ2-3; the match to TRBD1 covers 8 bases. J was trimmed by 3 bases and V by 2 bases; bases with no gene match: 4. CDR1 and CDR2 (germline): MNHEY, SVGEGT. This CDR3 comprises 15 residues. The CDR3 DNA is TGTGCCAGCAGTTACCGACAGGGGAAGACAGATACGCAGTATTTT. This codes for CASSYRQGKTDTQYF.

CDR3 protein: CASSDGAGLPYEQYF. Here the CDR3 DNA reads TGCGCCAGCAGTGATGGGGCAGGACTACCTTACGAGCAGTACTTC. V and J are TRBV10-2 and TRBJ2-7; D is possibly TRBD2 (6 bases). The CDR3 has 15 residues. Trimming pared 3 bases from V and 4 bases from J, leaving 16 bases between. In germline, CDR1 is WSHSY, CDR2 SAAADI.

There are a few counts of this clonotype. CDR3 nucleotide sequence: TGTGCCAGCAGACCCGACAGGGGTTCCTACGAGCAGTACTTC. Protein: CASRPDRGSYEQYF. The chain has TRBV7-2 and TRBJ2-7; 8 bases are a match to TRBD1. The V segment lost 6 bases and the J segment 1 base; nucleotides outside the gene matches: 5. This CDR3 spans 14 amino acids. The germline V gene has CDR1 SGHTA and CDR2 FQGNSA.

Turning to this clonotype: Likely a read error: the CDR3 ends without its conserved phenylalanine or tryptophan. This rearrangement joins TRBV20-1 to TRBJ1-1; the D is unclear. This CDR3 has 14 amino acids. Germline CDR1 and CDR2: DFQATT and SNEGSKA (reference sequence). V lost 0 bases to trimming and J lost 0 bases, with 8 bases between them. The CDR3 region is CSARDLGLNTEAFL. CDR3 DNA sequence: TGCAGTGCTAGAGATCTAGGTTTGAACACTGAAGCTTTCCTT.

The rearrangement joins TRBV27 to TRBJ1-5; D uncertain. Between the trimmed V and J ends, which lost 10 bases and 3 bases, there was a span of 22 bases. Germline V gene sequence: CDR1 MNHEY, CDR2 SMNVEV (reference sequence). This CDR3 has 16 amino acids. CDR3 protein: CAIGESGGNNNQPQHF. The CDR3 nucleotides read TGTGCCATCGGTGAGTCTGGTGGTAATAACAATCAGCCCCAGCATTTT.

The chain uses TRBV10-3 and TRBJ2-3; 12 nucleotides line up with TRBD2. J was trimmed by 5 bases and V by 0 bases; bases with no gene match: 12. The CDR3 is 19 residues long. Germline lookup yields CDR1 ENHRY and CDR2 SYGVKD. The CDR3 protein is CAISESRASGRGPRDTQYF. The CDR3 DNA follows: TGTGCCATCAGTGAGTCCAGGGCTAGCGGGAGGGGCCCTCGAGATACGCAGTATTTT.

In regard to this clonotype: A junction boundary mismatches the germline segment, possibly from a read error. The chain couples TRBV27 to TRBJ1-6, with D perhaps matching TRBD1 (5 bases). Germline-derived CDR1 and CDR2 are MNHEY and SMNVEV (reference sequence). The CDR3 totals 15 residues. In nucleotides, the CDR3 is TGCGCCAGCAGCCAGGGTCGTGACAGATATTCACCCCTCCACTTT. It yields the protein CASSQGRDRYSPLHF.

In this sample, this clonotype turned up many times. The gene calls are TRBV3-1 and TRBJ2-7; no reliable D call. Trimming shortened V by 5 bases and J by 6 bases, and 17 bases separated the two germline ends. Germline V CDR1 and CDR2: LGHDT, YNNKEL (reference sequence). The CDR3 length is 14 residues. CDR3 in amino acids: CASSRSRPLLEQYF. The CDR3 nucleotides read TGTGCCAGCAGCAGATCCCGACCTCTTCTCGAGCAGTACTTC.

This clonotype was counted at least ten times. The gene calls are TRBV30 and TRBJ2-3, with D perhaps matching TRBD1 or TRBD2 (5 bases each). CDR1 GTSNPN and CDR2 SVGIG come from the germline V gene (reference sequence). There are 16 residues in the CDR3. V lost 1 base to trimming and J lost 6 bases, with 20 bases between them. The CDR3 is CAWSAGTLNQADTQYF. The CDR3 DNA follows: TGTGCCTGGAGTGCAGGGACCCTTAACCAGGCGGATACGCAGTATTTT. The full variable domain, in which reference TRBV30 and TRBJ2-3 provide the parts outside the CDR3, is SQTIHQWPATLVQPVGSPLSLECTVEGTSNPNLYWYRQAAGRGLQLLFYSVGIGQISSEVPQNLSASRPQDRQFILSSKKLLLSDSGFYLCAWSAGTLNQADTQYFGPGTRLTVL.

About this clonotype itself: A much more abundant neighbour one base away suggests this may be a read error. As DNA, the CDR3 is TGCAACGGCAGGGGAGATCAGCCCCAGCATTTT. Translation gives CNGRGDQPQHF. The chain combines TRBV29-1 with TRBJ1-5; D perhaps matches TRBD1 (6 bases). Germline V gene sequence: CDR1 SQVTM, CDR2 ANQGSEA. The CDR3 has 11 amino acids.

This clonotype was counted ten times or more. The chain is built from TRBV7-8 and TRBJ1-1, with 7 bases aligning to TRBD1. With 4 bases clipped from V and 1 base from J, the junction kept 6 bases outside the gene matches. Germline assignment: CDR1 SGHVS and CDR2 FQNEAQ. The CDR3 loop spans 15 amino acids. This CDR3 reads CASSYPGQRNTEAFF. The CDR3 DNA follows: TGTGCCAGCAGCTACCCGGGACAGAGGAACACTGAAGCTTTCTTT.

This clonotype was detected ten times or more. CDR3 sequence reads: CASSPRDSSYEQYF. In DNA, the CDR3 is TGTGCCAGCAGCCCGCGGGACAGCTCCTACGAGCAGTACTTC. The chain employs TRBV18 and TRBJ2-7, with D possibly matching TRBD1 (7 bases). V lost 8 bases and J 0 bases, leaving 14 bases between the germline ends. Germline values: CDR1 KGHSH, CDR2 LQKENI. The length of the CDR3 is 14 residues.